This T cell receptor beta chain stems from a study of OX40 agonist ivuxolimab in advanced cancers. CDR1 and CDR2 from the germline V gene are MGHRA and YSYEKL. The CDR3 sequence is 12 residues long. With 4 bases removed from V and 5 bases from J, the gap between germline ends came to 8 bases. Profiling relied on immunoSEQ multiplex PCR, and the TCRdb table lists in-frame clones only, not all of them. In the table there are around 19,000 clones, around 67% of which are singletons. The source was CD4+ or CD8+ T cells sorted from blood, collected in a trial of the OX40 agonist ivuxolimab. The genes are TRBV4-1 and TRBJ1-1; D is possibly TRBD1 (6 bases). The sequence was obtained from an adult with an advanced solid tumor such as melanoma, head and neck, liver or kidney cancer. CDR3 residues: CASSPTGTEAFF. The CDR3 DNA sequence: TGCGCCAGCAGCCCCACAGGGACTGAAGCTTTCTTT.